This T cell receptor (beta chain) derives from a study of blood T cells in healthy people across ages. V lost 3 bases and J lost 4, with 19 bases in between. Germline V gene data show CDR1 as DFQATT and CDR2 as SNEGSKA (reference sequence). The length of the CDR3 is 15 residues. Primed by a sample-barcoded 5' primer and a J-beta primer mix, a second PCR proceeded for roughly 6 to 12 cycles. One entry per CDR3 protein, called by TCRdb with MiXCR from the 5' RACE reads. The sample lists about 730,000 distinct CDR3 sequences, roughly 47% occurring once. Specimen: blood. This TCR derives from a woman aged 60-75 years in good health. V and J are TRBV20-1 and TRBJ2-7, with D possibly matching TRBD1 (6 bases). CDR3 bases: TGCAGTGCTAGTTCCCCCGGCAGGGGAACTTACGAGCAGTACTTC. This sequence encodes CSASSPGRGTYEQYF.